This entry is about one T cell receptor beta chain. Its antigen is not identified. Whenever a sample was processed, at least 6.5 million PBMCs were isolated. Total RNA amounts of at least 6 micrograms were extracted per sample. The CDR3 loop spans 16 amino acids. Germline V gene data show CDR1 as DFQATT and CDR2 as SNEGSKA (reference sequence). Trimming removed 0 bases from V and 3 bases from J; junction bases left unmatched: 9. A second roughly 7 to 12 cycle PCR used barcoded and J-beta primers. Every single cDNA molecule received a tag from a template-switch adaptor with 12 random nucleotides. Via MiXCR, TCRdb re-called the 5' RACE reads, giving one row per CDR3 protein. The sample records about 2 million distinct CDR3 sequences, around half being singletons. The data are from a study of blood T cells in healthy people across ages. Overall study findings and caveats: In long-lived donors, naive CD4+ cell counts and diversity exceeded those of aged donors.

Sequenced material: blood. The receptor's source is a woman aged 40 to 50 in good health. The chain has TRBV20-1 and TRBJ2-5, with 8 bases matching TRBD2. For the CDR3, the DNA is TGCAGTGCTAGAGATGCGAGCGGGGGTATGAAAGAGACCCAGTACTTC. Translated: CSARDASGGMKETQYF.